This TCR beta chain was recorded in a study of cytomegalovirus exposure and HLA in healthy donors. Study results and limitations: Apart from CMV serostatus, no immune exposure information was available. Through in vitro validation, a few CMV-associated chains were shown to be specific for CMV antigens. Rarity characterized most TCR sequences, yet some public TCRs appeared in many donors.

Germline CDR1 reads MNHEY; CDR2 reads SVGAGI. The CDR3 extends over 15 amino acids. The V and J ends lost 1 base and 11 bases respectively, with 20 bases between them. A multiplex PCR was run with 60 Vbeta primers and 13 Jbeta primers. This table comes from immunoSEQ multiplex PCR, and its TCRdb copy is limited to in-frame clones, with some not included. This table has about 120,000 clones, about three quarters appearing once. Concerning this clone itself: The antigen is not known.

Sequenced sample: PBMCs. This TCR derives from a human donor in good health. The rearrangement joins TRBV6-5 to TRBJ1-2; D remains unclear. The CDR3 DNA follows: TGTGCCAGCAGTTACTATCGAATAGCGTCGTGGCGATACACCTTC. Encoded protein: CASSYYRIASWRYTF.